The source of this T cell receptor beta chain is a study of CXCR3-negative and CXCR3-positive naive CD8 T cells (dated by TCRdb to about 2019). Looking at the study overall: In total, roughly 140 million TRB reads were obtained, which works out to roughly 1.5 +/- 0.3 million reads per library. Data from around ten donors, pooled across two independent experiments, went into the diversity and physicochemical repertoire analyses. Naive subsets from five or six donors and memory cells from 3 donors were included in the TRBV-TRBJ cluster analysis. Findings and caveats that apply to the study as a whole: Naive CXCR3-negative and CXCR3-positive cells from the same donor showed similar TRBV-TRBJ usage, whereas memory cells showed distinct patterns. Freshly isolated PBMCs were used for most assays because CXCR3 expression partially decreased after cryopreservation. Both naive subsets had comparably high repertoire diversity, while memory CD8+ T cells had much lower repertoire diversity. TRB CDR3s from CXCR3-positive naive cells showed higher hydrophobicity (lower Kidera factor 4), lower energy, and higher strength and volume indices than CXCR3-negative naive cells. Because surface CD5, which has been linked to self-reactivity in mice, was comparable between naive subsets, TCR interaction strength was also inferred from TRB CDR3 physicochemical properties.

Sequenced on a NextSeq 550. The Human TCR Profiling Kit (MiLaboratory) was used to prepare UMI-labeled 5' RACE TRB cDNA libraries. The full amount of extracted RNA was used for cDNA synthesis, and the full amount of resulting cDNA was used for PCR amplification. Libraries were prepared in parallel with an identical number of PCR cycles. The published analysis was carried out like this. MIGEC and MiXCR extracted about 53,000 +/- 10,000 unique UMI-labeled TRB cDNA molecules per library, requiring at least two reads per UMI. An average of roughly 40,000 +/- 10,000 functional in-frame TRB CDR3 nucleotide clonotypes without stop codons was found per library. After downsampling to 5000 UMI-labeled TRB molecules per sample, diversity metrics such as normalized Shannon-Wiener and Chao1 were calculated in VDJtools. VDJtools computed clonotype-size-weighted physicochemical properties of the central five CDR3 residues: interaction energy, strength, volume and Kidera factor 4. Once TCRdb had reprocessed the reads, it stored one entry per CDR3 protein sequence and supplied no DNA. These V and J calls are TCRdb output, not the study's own analysis. The sample table on file contains more than 7,500 distinct CDR3 sequences. The ten most abundant clones make up around 2.1% of the sample.

For each CD8+ T cell subset, flow sorting was done in triplicate, and 300,000 or so cells per subset went directly into RLT lysis buffer. To exclude memory contaminants, naive CD8+ T cells were stringently defined as CD45RO-CCR7+CD27+CD95-. Standard density gradient centrifugation was used to isolate peripheral blood mononuclear cells from buffy coats. Naive CXCR3-negative and CXCR3-positive CD8+ T cells were flow-sorted using a FACSAria III. Total RNA was extracted from sorted cells using an RNeasy Mini Kit. Remarks on this clonotype: No cognate antigen has been identified for it.

Including the terminal cysteine and phenylalanine, the CDR3 comprises 16 residues. The DNA is unrecorded. The germline V gene gives CDR1 as MNHEY and CDR2 as SVGAGI. The receptor chain draws on TRBV6-5 and TRBJ2-7. The sequenced sample was naive CXCR3- CD8+ T cells from blood. The sample's cell subset or site label, in plain terms: CD45RO-CCR7+CD27+CD95- naive CD8+ T cells lacking CXCR3 (TNR3-). The receptor was isolated from a human donor in good health. Some clones in this sample may be carry-over from other donors' samples. The CDR3 protein is CASSYSLPEAPYEQYF.